Listed here are 16 T cell receptor beta chains from one sample, sequenced in a study of technical replicates of blood from four donors. Assay used: immunoSEQ multiplex PCR; TCRdb lists only in-frame clones, some missing. The sample contains tens of thousands of clones, around nine tenths of which appear only once. The specimen was T cells isolated from PBMCs. These receptors were obtained from a human donor in good health.

In its sample, this clone was seen once. The rearrangement joins TRBV5-8 to TRBJ2-1; TRBD2 aligns across 8 bases. The J segment lost 7 bases and the V segment lost 4 bases, leaving 4 bases of the junction unmatched. The CDR3 length is 13 residues. The germline CDR1 and CDR2 sequences are SGHTS and YDEGEE. CDR3: CASSGTRWNEQFF. Here the CDR3 DNA reads TGTGCCAGCAGCGGGACTAGATGGAATGAGCAGTTCTTC.

The rearrangement uses TRBV11-2 and TRBJ2-1; weak D call: TRBD2 (7 bases). The ends were cut back, 1 base at V and 7 bases at J, with 17 bases in the middle. The CDR3 totals 16 residues. Per germline, CDR1 SGHAT and CDR2 FQNNGV. The CDR3 bases are TGTGCCAGCAGCTTAGTTCGGGGGGCCAAAGGAAATGAGCAGTTCTTC. Translating gives CASSLVRGAKGNEQFF.

The gene calls are TRBV5-1 and TRBJ2-7; TRBD2 matches 9 bases. Per germline, CDR1 SGHRS and CDR2 YFSETQ. V shed 0 bases and J 5 bases; nucleotides not matched to a gene: 12. The CDR3 is 17 residues long. CDR3 sequence (DNA): TGCGCCAGCAGCTTGGCCTCGGGCGCGGGAGGGCCCCACGAGCAGTACTTC. Translated: CASSLASGAGGPHEQYF.

V gene TRBV5-1 combines with J gene TRBJ2-2, with 8 bases identical to TRBD2. The length of the CDR3 is 16 residues. Germline-derived CDR1 and CDR2 are SGHRS and YFSETQ. V trimming: 0 bases; J trimming: 6 bases; junction bases outside the gene matches: 7. As DNA, the CDR3 is TGCGCCAGCAGCTTGGCGGCTAGCGGGTACCCCGGGGAGCTGTTTTTT. It codes for CASSLAASGYPGELFF.

The rearrangement links TRBV28 to TRBJ2-3; 16 bases match TRBD2. CDR1 is MDHEN and CDR2 is SYDVKM in the germline V gene. The ends lost 10 bases at V and 4 bases at J; junction bases unmatched: 5. CDR3 length equals 15 residues. The DNA of the CDR3 is TGTGCCACGGGACTAGCGGGAGGGCCCGCAGATACGCAGTATTTT. The encoded protein is CATGLAGGPADTQYF.

This chain connects TRBV19 to TRBJ1-3; D unresolved. In germline, CDR1 is LNHDA, CDR2 SQIVND (reference sequence). This CDR3 spans 12 amino acids. V lost 6 bases to trimming and J lost 5 bases, with 8 bases between them. The CDR3 sequence is CASSPPRNTIYF. The CDR3 DNA reads TGTGCCAGTAGCCCTCCCCGAAACACCATATATTTT.

V usage is TRBV6-1 and J usage is TRBJ2-7, with D possibly TRBD2 on 6 matching bases. Germline CDR1 MNHNS, CDR2 SASEGT. The CDR3 covers 14 residues. Trimming removed 1 base at V and 3 bases at J, with 10 bases between. CDR3 in amino acids: CASSEEGGIYEQYF. The CDR3 nucleotides are TGTGCCAGCAGTGAAGAGGGCGGGATCTACGAGCAGTACTTC.

The chain couples TRBV28 to TRBJ2-5, with 10 bases matching TRBD2. The CDR3 extends over 14 amino acids. The junction had 4 bases not matched to a gene; V was cut back by 6 bases and J by 3 bases. The germline V gene encodes CDR1 MDHEN and CDR2 SYDVKM. CDR3 loop: CASSNLAGEETQYF. The CDR3 region has the DNA TGTGCCAGCAGCAATCTAGCGGGGGAAGAGACCCAGTACTTC.

The CDR3 DNA sequence: TGTGCCAGCAGCTTTAATGGGGGCAACTATGGCTACACCTTC. Amino acid sequence: CASSFNGGNYGYTF. The chain is built from TRBV7-2 and TRBJ1-2; D perhaps matches TRBD1 (6 bases). This CDR3 is built from 14 residues. Germline V gene data show CDR1 as SGHTA and CDR2 as FQGNSA. V was pared by 3 bases and J by 2 bases, with 10 bases between.

The V call is TRBV4-1, the J call TRBJ2-7, with D perhaps matching TRBD1 (5 bases). CDR3 length: 14 amino acids. The V gene's germline CDR1 is MGHRA and CDR2 YSYEKL. The V end was cut by 1 base, the J end by 2 bases, with 9 bases between. CDR3: CASSQGVGAYEQYF. Written as DNA, the CDR3 is TGCGCCAGCAGCCAAGGAGTAGGGGCCTACGAGCAGTACTTC.

The J gene is TRBJ1-4, the V gene TRBV5-5; D gene unclear. Germline V gives CDR1 SGHKS, CDR2 YYEKEE (reference sequence). The CDR3 is 15 residues long. The V end was cut by 0 bases, the J end by 5 bases, with 11 bases between. The CDR3 DNA is TGTGCCAGCAGCTTGGCGGGAATGGGCAATGAAAAACTGTTTTTT. It specifies CASSLAGMGNEKLFF.

This chain links TRBV6-5 with TRBJ1-1, with 8 bases identical to TRBD1. The V segment lost 10 bases and the J segment 12 bases; nucleotides outside the gene matches: 13. The CDR3 extends over 12 amino acids. The germline V gene has CDR1 MNHEY and CDR2 SVGAGI. CDR3 sequence (DNA): TGTGCCACCCAAGACTCGGACAGGGATTCTTTCTTT. Translating gives CATQDSDRDSFF.

The V and J genes are TRBV29-1 and TRBJ2-1, with 7 bases fitting TRBD2. The CDR3 loop spans 17 amino acids. The germline gives CDR1 SQVTM, CDR2 ANQGSEA. After removal of 4 bases from V and 6 bases from J, the junction contained 18 bases not matched to a gene. DNA for the CDR3: TGCAGCGTTGCCAATGGATATGGGGCGGGAGCTTTCAATGAGCAGTTCTTC. This codes for CSVANGYGAGAFNEQFF.

Only a few counts were recorded for this clone. The rearrangement links TRBV28 to TRBJ2-1; the match to TRBD1 covers 9 bases. Germline-derived CDR1 and CDR2 are MDHEN and SYDVKM. Germline trimming cut 4 bases from V and 5 bases from J; bases unmatched to any gene: 6. The CDR3 contains 15 residues. Here the CDR3 reads CASSSPGQGNNEQFF. As DNA, the CDR3 is TGTGCCAGCAGTTCTCCGGGACAGGGCAACAATGAGCAGTTCTTC.

This clone was counted a few times. The CDR3 DNA reads TGTGCCAGCAGCCAGACACATAATGAAAAACTGTTTTTT. Translating gives CASSQTHNEKLFF. The gene calls are TRBV7-9 and TRBJ1-4; D uncertain. Germline CDR1 reads SEHNR; CDR2 reads FQNEAQ (reference sequence). V was clipped by 5 bases and J by 4 bases, with 8 bases between them. The CDR3 spans 13 residues.

This rearrangement joins TRBV4-1 to TRBJ2-7; 8 nucleotides match TRBD1. Germline V lookup: CDR1 MGHRA, CDR2 YSYEKL. V lost 0 bases, J lost 7 bases, and 2 bases stayed unmatched. The CDR3 is made up of 13 amino acids. DNA of the CDR3: TGCGCCAGCAGCCAAGAGGGACAGGCTGAGCAGTACTTC. Protein sequence: CASSQEGQAEQYF.